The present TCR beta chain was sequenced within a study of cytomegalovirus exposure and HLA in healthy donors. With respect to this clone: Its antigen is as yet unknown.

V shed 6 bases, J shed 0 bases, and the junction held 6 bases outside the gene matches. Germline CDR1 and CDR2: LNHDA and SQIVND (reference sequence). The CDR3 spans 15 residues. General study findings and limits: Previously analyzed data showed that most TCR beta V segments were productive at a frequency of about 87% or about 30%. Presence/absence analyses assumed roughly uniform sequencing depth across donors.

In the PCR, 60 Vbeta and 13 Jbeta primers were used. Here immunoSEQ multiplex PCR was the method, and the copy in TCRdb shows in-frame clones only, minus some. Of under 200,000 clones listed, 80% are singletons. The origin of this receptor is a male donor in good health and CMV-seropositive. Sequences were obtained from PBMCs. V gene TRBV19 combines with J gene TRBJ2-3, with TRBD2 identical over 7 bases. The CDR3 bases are TGTGCCAGTAGCCAGCGGGGCGGGAGCACAGATACGCAGTATTTT. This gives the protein CASSQRGGSTDTQYF.